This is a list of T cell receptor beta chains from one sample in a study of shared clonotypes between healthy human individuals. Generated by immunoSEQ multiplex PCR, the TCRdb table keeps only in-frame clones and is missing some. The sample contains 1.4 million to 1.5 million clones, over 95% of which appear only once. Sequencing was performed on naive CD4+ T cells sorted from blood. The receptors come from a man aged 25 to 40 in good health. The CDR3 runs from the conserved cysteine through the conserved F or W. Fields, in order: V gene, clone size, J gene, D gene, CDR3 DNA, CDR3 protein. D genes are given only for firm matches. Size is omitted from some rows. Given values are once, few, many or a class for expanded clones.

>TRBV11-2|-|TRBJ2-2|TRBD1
TGTGCCAGCAGCCTGGGACAGGGGGCCGCCGGGGAGCTGTTTTTT
CASSLGQGAAGELFF
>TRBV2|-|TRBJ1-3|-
TGTGCCAGCAGGGGGTCTGGAAACACCATATATTTT
CASRGSGNTIYF
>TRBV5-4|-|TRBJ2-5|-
TGTGCCAGCAGCTTGGGCCCAGGCGAGACCCAGTACTTC
CASSLGPGETQYF
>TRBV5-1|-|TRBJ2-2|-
TGCGCCAGCAGCTTGAACAGGGCTACCGGGGAGCTGTTTTTT
CASSLNRATGELFF
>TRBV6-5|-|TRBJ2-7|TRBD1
TGTGCCAGCAGTCCACGGACAGGGGGGTCCTACGAGCAGTACTTC
CASSPRTGGSYEQYF
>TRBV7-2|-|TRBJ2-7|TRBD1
TGTGCCAGCACCCCGAGGCAGGGGGCGAAAGAGCAGTACTTC
CASTPRQGAKEQYF
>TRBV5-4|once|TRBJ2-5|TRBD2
TGTGCCAGCAGCGACGGGACTAGCGGGAGCAGTCGGGAGACCCAGTACTTC
CASSDGTSGSSRETQYF
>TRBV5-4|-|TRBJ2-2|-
TGTGCCAGCAGCTCCAACTATGACGGGGAGCTGTTTTTT
CASSSNYDGELFF
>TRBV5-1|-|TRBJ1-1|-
TGCGCCAGCAGCTTGACAGTGACGAACACTGAAGCTTTCTTT
CASSLTVTNTEAFF
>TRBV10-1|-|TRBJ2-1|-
TGCGCCAGCAGTGAGTCTGGGGGGAGAGTCAATGAGCAGTTCTTC
CASSESGGRVNEQFF
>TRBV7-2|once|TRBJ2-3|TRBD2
TGTGCCAGCAGCTCTTGGGGGTTAGCGGGGGCAGATACGCAGTATTTT
CASSSWGLAGADTQYF
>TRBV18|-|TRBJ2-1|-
TGTGCCAGCTCCCTAGCCATGTCCCTCTACAATGAGCAGTTCTTC
CASSLAMSLYNEQFF
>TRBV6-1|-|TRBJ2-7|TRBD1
TGTGCCAGCAGTGGACAGGGGCAAACCTACGAGCAGTACTTC
CASSGQGQTYEQYF
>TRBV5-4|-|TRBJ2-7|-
TGTGCCAGCAGCTTAGAGAGTTCCTACGAGCAGTACTTC
CASSLESSYEQYF
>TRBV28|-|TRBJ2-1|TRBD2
TGTGCCAGCAGTTTAGGGACTAGCGGGGACTACAATGAGCAGTTCTTC
CASSLGTSGDYNEQFF